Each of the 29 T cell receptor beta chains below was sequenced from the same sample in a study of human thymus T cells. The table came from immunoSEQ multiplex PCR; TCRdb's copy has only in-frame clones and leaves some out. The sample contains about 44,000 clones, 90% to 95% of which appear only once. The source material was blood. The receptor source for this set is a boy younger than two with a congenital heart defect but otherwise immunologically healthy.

The CDR3 nucleotides are TGCGCCAGCAGCCAATTACCACCCGGGACTAGCGGGAGCACAGATACGCAGTATTTT. Its translation: CASSQLPPGTSGSTDTQYF. The chain uses TRBV4-3 and TRBJ2-3, with 12 bases aligning to TRBD2. The CDR3 is 19 amino acids. Germline V gene lookup returns CDR1 LGHNA and CDR2 YSLEER. The V segment lost 2 bases and the J segment 0 bases; nucleotides outside the gene matches: 9.

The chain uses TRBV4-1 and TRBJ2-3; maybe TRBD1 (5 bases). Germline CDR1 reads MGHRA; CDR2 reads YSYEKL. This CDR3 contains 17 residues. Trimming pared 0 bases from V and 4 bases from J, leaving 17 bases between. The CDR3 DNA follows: TGCGCCAGCAGCCAAGATTACAGGACAATTAGGGCAGATACGCAGTATTTT. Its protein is CASSQDYRTIRADTQYF.

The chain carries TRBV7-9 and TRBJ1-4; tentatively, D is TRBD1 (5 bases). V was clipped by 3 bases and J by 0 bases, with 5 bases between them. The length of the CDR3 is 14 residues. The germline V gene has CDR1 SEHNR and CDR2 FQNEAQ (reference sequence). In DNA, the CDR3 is TGTGCCAGCAGCTTGACAGCAACTAATGAAAAACTGTTTTTT. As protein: CASSLTATNEKLFF.

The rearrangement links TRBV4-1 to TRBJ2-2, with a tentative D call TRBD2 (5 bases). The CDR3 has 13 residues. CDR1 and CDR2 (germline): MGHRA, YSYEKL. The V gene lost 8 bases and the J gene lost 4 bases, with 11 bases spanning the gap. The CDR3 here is CASRRGSTGELFF. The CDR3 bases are TGCGCCAGCCGAAGAGGGAGCACCGGGGAGCTGTTTTTT.

CDR3 loop: CASSLDEGRTEAFF. CDR3 sequence (DNA): TGTGCCAGCAGCTTAGATGAAGGTCGGACTGAAGCTTTCTTT. This chain links TRBV11-2 with TRBJ1-1; D gene ambiguous. Germline CDR1 and CDR2: SGHAT and FQNNGV. Trimming took 0 bases from V and 5 from J, leaving 10 bases between them. This CDR3 is 14 amino acids long.

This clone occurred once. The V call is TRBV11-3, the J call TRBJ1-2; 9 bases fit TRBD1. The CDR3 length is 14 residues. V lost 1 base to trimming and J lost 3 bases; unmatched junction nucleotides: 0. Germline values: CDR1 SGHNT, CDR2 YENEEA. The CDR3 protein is CASSLGTGDYGYTF. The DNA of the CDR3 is TGTGCCAGCAGCTTAGGGACAGGGGACTATGGCTACACCTTC. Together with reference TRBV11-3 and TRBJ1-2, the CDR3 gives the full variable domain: EAGVVQSPRYKIIEKKQPVAFWCNPISGHNTLYWYLQNLGQGPELLIRYENEEAVDDSQLPKDRFSAERLKGVDSTLKIQPAELGDSAVYLCASSLGTGDYGYTFGSGTRLTVV.

The DNA for the CDR3 is TGTGCCAGCAGCTTGGCATATAAAAGGATGAATTCACCCCTCCACTTT. This gives the protein CASSLAYKRMNSPLHF. This sequence joins TRBV5-6 and TRBJ1-6, with unresolved D. Trimming stripped 0 bases from V and 7 bases from J, with 14 bases between. Germline lookup yields CDR1 SGHDT and CDR2 YYEEEE. The CDR3 length is 16 residues.

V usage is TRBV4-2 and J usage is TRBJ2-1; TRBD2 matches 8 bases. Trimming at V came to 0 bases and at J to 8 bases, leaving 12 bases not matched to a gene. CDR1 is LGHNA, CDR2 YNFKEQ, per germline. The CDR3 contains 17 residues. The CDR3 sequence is CASSQEAGGGWEDEQFF. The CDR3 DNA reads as TGTGCCAGCAGCCAAGAAGCTGGCGGGGGGTGGGAAGATGAGCAGTTCTTC.

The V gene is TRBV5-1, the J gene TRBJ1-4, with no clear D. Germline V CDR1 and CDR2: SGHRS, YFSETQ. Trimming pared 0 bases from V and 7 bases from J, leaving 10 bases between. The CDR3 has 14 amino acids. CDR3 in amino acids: CASSLDSSGEKLFF. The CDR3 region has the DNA TGCGCCAGCAGCTTGGATTCCAGCGGTGAAAAACTGTTTTTT.

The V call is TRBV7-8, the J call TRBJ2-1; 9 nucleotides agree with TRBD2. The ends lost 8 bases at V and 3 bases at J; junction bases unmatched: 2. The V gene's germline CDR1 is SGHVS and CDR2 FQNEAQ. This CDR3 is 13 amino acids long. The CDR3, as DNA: TGTGCCAGCGCGCGGGGGGGCTACAATGAGCAGTTCTTC. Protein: CASARGGYNEQFF. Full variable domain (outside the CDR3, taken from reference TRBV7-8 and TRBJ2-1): GAGVSQSPRYKVAKRGQDVALRCDPISGHVSLFWYQQALGQGPEFLTYFQNEAQLDKSGLPSDRFFAERPEGSVSTLKIQRTQQEDSAVYLCASARGGYNEQFFGPGTRLTVL.

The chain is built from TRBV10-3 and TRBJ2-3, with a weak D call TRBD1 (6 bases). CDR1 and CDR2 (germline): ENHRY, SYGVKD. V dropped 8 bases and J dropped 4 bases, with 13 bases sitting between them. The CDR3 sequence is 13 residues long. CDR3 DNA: TGTGCCATCTGTGGGGGCCGGGCAGATACGCAGTATTTT. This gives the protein CAICGGRADTQYF.

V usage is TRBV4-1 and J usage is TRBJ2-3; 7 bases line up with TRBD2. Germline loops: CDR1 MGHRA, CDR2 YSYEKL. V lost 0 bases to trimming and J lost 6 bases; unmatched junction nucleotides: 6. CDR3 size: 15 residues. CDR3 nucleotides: TGCGCCAGCAGCCAAGATGGTTGGGACTACGATACGCAGTATTTT. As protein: CASSQDGWDYDTQYF.

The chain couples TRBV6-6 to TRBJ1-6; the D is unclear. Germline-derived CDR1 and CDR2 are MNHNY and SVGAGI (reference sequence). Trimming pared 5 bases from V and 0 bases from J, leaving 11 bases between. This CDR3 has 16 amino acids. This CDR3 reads CASSSHHSSYNSPLHF. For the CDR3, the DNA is TGTGCCAGCAGTAGCCACCACAGCTCCTATAATTCACCCCTCCACTTT.

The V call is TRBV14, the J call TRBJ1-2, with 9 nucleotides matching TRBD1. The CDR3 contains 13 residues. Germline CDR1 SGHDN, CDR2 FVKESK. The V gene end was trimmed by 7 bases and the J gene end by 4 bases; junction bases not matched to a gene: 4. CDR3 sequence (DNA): TGTGCCAGCAACACAGGGGGCACCTATGGCTACACCTTC. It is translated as CASNTGGTYGYTF.

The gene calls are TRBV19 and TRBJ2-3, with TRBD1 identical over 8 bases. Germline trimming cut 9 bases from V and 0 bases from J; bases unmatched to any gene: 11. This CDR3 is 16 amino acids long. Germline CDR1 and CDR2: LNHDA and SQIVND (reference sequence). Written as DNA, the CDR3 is TGTGCCAGCACAGACAGGGGAGCGATAAGCACAGATACGCAGTATTTT. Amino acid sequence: CASTDRGAISTDTQYF.

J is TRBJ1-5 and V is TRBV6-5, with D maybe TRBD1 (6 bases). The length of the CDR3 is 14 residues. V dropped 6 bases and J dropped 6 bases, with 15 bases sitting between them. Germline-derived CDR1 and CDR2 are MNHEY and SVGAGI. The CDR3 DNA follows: TGTGCCAGCAGAACAGGGTCATCGGGTCAGCCCCAGCATTTT. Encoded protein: CASRTGSSGQPQHF.

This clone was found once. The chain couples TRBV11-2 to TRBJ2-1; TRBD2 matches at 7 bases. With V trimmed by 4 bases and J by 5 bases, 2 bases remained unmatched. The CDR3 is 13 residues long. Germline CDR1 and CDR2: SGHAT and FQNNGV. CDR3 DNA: TGTGCCAGCAGCTCGGGACTAAACAATGAGCAGTTCTTC. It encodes CASSSGLNNEQFF.

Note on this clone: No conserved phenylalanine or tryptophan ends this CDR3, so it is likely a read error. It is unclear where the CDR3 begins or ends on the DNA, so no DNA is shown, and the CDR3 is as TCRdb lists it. The CDR3: CASSPREFFD. This chain links TRBV6-5 with TRBJ1-2. Germline CDR1 reads MNHEY; CDR2 reads SVGAGI. Ends included, the CDR3 has 10 residues.

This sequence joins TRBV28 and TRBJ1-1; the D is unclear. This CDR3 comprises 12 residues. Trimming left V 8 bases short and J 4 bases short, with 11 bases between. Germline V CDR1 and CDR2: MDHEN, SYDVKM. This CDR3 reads CASQGPITEAFF. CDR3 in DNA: TGTGCCAGCCAAGGGCCTATCACTGAAGCTTTCTTT.

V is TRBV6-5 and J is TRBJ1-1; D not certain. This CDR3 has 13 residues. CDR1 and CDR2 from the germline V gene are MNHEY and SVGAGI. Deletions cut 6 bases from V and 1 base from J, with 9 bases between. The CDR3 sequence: CASSLDGNTEAFF. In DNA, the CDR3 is TGTGCCAGCAGCCTCGACGGGAACACTGAAGCTTTCTTT.

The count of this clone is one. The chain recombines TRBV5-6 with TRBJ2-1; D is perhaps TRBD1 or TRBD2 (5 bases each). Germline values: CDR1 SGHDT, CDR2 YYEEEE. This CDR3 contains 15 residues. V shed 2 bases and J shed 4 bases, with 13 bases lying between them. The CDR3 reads CASSFVGVDYNEQFF. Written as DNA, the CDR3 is TGTGCCAGCAGCTTTGTGGGGGTCGATTACAATGAGCAGTTCTTC.

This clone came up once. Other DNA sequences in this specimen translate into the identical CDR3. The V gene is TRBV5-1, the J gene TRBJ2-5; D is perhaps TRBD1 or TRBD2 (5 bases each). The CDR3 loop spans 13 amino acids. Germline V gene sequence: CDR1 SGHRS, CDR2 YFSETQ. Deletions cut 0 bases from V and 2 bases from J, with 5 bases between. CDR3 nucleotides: TGCGCCAGCAGCTTGGGGGGGCAAGAGACCCAGTACTTC. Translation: CASSLGGQETQYF.

The CDR3 nucleotides read TGTGCTAGTGGTTTGGTTCACAGCCGGGCCAATCGCTCCTACGAGCAGTACTTC. This codes for CASGLVHSRANRSYEQYF. The chain recombines TRBV12-5 with TRBJ2-7; no definite D call. Germline-derived CDR1 and CDR2 are LGHNT and FRNRAP. The CDR3 totals 18 residues. Trimming removed 0 bases at V and 0 bases at J, with 18 bases between.

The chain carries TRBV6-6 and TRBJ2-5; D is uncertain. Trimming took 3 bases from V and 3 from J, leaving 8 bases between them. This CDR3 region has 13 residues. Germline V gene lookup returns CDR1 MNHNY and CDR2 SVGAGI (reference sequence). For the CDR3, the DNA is TGTGCCAGCAGTTATAGGCTTGAAGAGACCCAGTACTTC. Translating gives CASSYRLEETQYF.

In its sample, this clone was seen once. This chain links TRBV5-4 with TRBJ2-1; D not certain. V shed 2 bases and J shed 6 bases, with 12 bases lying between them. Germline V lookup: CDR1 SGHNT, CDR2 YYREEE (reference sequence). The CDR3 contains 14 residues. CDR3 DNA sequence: TGTGCCAGCAGCTTACTCGGAGCGTCCAATGAGCAGTTCTTC. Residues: CASSLLGASNEQFF.

CDR3 sequence reads: CASSSWGQGGDGYTF. CDR3 DNA sequence: TGTGCCAGCAGCTCTTGGGGACAGGGAGGGGATGGCTACACCTTC. The J gene is TRBJ1-2, the V gene TRBV9, with TRBD1 matching 9 bases. CDR3 length: 15 amino acids. The germline gives CDR1 SGDLS, CDR2 YYNGEE. The trim removed 4 bases at V and 6 bases at J, leaving 10 bases unmatched.

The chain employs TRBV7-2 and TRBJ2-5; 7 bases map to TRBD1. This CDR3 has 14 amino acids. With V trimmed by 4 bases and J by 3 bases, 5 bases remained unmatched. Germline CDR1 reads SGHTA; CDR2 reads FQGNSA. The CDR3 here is CASSSRTGEETQYF. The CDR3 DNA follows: TGTGCCAGCAGCTCCCGTACAGGGGAAGAGACCCAGTACTTC.

The CDR3 sequence is CASSEAGDFRGQPQHF. The CDR3 region has the DNA TGTGCCAGCAGTGAAGCGGGGGATTTCCGGGGTCAGCCCCAGCATTTT. The genes are TRBV6-1 and TRBJ1-5; D is possibly TRBD1 (5 bases). The CDR3 contains 16 residues. Trimming shortened V by 0 bases and J by 6 bases, and 15 bases separated the two germline ends. Germline loops: CDR1 MNHNS, CDR2 SASEGT.

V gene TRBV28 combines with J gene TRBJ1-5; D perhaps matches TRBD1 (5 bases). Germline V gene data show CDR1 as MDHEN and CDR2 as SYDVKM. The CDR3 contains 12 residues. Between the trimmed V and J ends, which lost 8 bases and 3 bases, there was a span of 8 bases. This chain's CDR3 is CASRDANQPQHF. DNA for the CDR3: TGTGCCAGCCGGGACGCCAATCAGCCCCAGCATTTT.